The clone carrying this T cell receptor (beta chain) appeared a few times. The antigen remains unidentified. This entry belongs to a study of post-analysis software for immune sequencing data. Background on the study: Recorded subtypes: relapsing-remitting, secondary progressive, progressive-relapsing; some patients unannotated.

Prepared TCR beta cDNA libraries contained unique molecular identifiers. TCRdb processed the PCR reads anew with MiXCR; each CDR3 protein has one entry. The top ten clones hold roughly 10% of a sample with some 690,000 distinct CDR3 sequences, 59% of them seen once. Trimming left V 5 bases short and J 0 bases short, with 14 bases between. Germline CDR1 and CDR2: MNHEY and SVGAGI. The CDR3 covers 16 residues. Study results and caveats: For normalized Chao1 diversity, multiple sclerosis patients scored significantly lower than controls did. With TRBV5-6, TRBV5-1 and TRBV20-1 included, about five TRBV segments were more frequent in patients than in controls.

The J gene is TRBJ2-1, the V gene TRBV6-5, with D possibly being TRBD1 (5 bases). This clonotype was sampled from a girl aged 2 to 9 with multiple sclerosis. The sequenced sample was blood. This chain's CDR3 is CASSRHRQSSYNEQFF. CDR3 DNA: TGTGCCAGCAGTCGCCACCGACAGAGCTCCTACAATGAGCAGTTCTTC.